Listed below are T cell receptor beta chains from one sample, sequenced in a study of blood T cell repertoires in COVID-19. The protocol was immunoSEQ multiplex PCR, while the TCRdb copy is restricted to in-frame clones and leaves out a portion. The sample includes roughly 160,000 clones, approximately 90% of them seen just once. The specimen was peripheral blood. These receptors all come from a man aged 60-69 years with acute or convalescent COVID-19. Each CDR3 is given with its conserved first and last residue.

v_call	j_call	cdr3_aa
TRBV6-2/TRBV6-3	TRBJ2-7	CASSSRVWQYF
TRBV12-3/TRBV12-4	TRBJ1-1	CASSRTGNTEAFF
TRBV6-5	TRBJ2-5	CASSYSGGSQETQYF
TRBV3-1/TRBV3-2	TRBJ2-1	CASSQEGTSGYNEQFF
TRBV18	TRBJ1-1	CASSPQTGGTGTEAFF
TRBV2	TRBJ1-6	CARDRENKDSYNSPLHF
TRBV11-3	TRBJ2-3	CASSFQGTPADTQYF
TRBV6-1	TRBJ2-1	CASSEAIRDTGFF
TRBV18	TRBJ1-3	CASSPDRGLGNTIYF
TRBV28	TRBJ1-2	CASSLQGAHRYGYTF
TRBV7-9	TRBJ1-1	CASSRGGSTEAFF
TRBV5-5	TRBJ2-2	CASSPGLNTGELFF
TRBV5-6	TRBJ2-5	CASGRQGQETQYF
TRBV4-1	TRBJ1-2	CASSQGGNYGYTF
TRBV19	TRBJ2-2	CASSKYDRANTGELFF
TRBV19	TRBJ2-3	CASSIDPGENTQYF
TRBV7-2	TRBJ2-4	CASSTTGGDSNIQYF
TRBV28	TRBJ1-2	CASSLYQAEGYTF
TRBV12-3/TRBV12-4	TRBJ1-3	CASSGDGNTIYF
TRBV7-9	TRBJ1-1	CASSQGTGIRPNTEAFF
TRBV27	TRBJ2-7	CASRSGGWEQYF
TRBV11-2	TRBJ2-3	CASKLMNRDTQYF
TRBV19	TRBJ1-1	CASSRGTGGFLTEAFF
TRBV30	TRBJ1-2	CAWSVTGTSNYGYTF
TRBV5-8	TRBJ1-2	CASSLQNYGYTF
TRBV6-2/TRBV6-3	TRBJ1-1	CASSLQGFTEAFF
TRBV30	TRBJ1-6	CAWSANSNSPLHF
TRBV5-1	TRBJ2-7	CASRARTSENYEQYF
TRBV9	TRBJ2-5	CASSEERLAGQETQYF
TRBV2	TRBJ2-1	CASSGTFEGEQFF
TRBV19	TRBJ1-1	CASSITSNTEAFF
TRBV5-1	TRBJ2-3	CASSPRTGGTDTQYF
TRBV5-1	TRBJ2-3	CASSLDPGGLGRPDTQYF
TRBV30	TRBJ1-2	CAWGAGTGAGYTF
TRBV5-1	TRBJ2-2	CASSPGLAGGRATGELFF
TRBV19	TRBJ1-5	CASSYRTGDQPQHF
TRBV5-8	TRBJ1-2	CASSLVRGSYGYTF
TRBV12-5	TRBJ2-2	CASGLVSGQTYTGELFF
TRBV7-9	TRBJ2-5	CASSLNGRGIETQYF
TRBV29-1	TRBJ2-2	CSVPGGAGELFF
TRBV15	TRBJ1-4	CATSKNGIVNEKLFF
TRBV7-2	TRBJ1-2	CASSAEVGGRGGYTF
TRBV3-1/TRBV3-2	TRBJ1-6	CASSSGTGALNNSPLHF
TRBV29-1	TRBJ1-1	CSVGQMNTEAFF
TRBV11-2	TRBJ1-1	CASSSGQTRFYGTEAFF
TRBV6-5	TRBJ1-5	CASSNLEDSLKPQHF
TRBV6-5	TRBJ2-3	CASSYDLVRPDTQYF
TRBV5-5	TRBJ1-3	CASSLQGTNSGNTIYF